This TCR beta chain stems from a study of T cell clonality in common variable immunodeficiency. The study's findings and limits: CVID patient heterogeneity limited repertoire-clinical complication correlations. Common variable immunodeficiency TCR beta sequences reportedly had fewer deletions and N-nucleotide insertions. The cause of increased CVID clonality remains unclear without subpopulation sequencing. TCRbeta clonality was increased in CVID versus healthy controls.

The sample holds many counts of this clone. Its matching antigen is unknown. Read sequence stops 3 residues before the CDR3 end, and the germline J gene provides the missing end. TCRdb's table, derived via immunoSEQ multiplex PCR, lists solely in-frame clones and lacks some. The table lists 35,000 to 50,000 clones, no singletons, with over 2% in the top ten. V was shortened by 3 bases and J by 0 bases, with 8 bases between the two germline ends. The CDR3 extends over 15 amino acids. From germline, CDR1 is SGHTA and CDR2 FQGTGA. The clonotype was recovered from a person aged 18 to 75 in good health. Sequenced input: peripheral blood mononuclear cells. This chain uses TRBV7-3 with TRBJ2-2; D call uncertain. The covered CDR3 bases are TGTGCCAGCAGCTTGTACCCTACGAACACCGGGGAG. Protein sequence: CASSLYPTNTGE. The full-length CDR3 reads as CASSLYPTNTGELFF.